A single sample gave rise to the 24 T cell receptor beta chains below, sequenced in a study of technical replicates of blood from several donors (TCRdb year 2017). The library came from the immunoSEQ multiplex PCR assay. The source is immuneACCESS, and TCRdb retained only in-frame sequences with V and J called. Part of the clones is not carried over; for the studies checked, unresolved V genes explain less than half of this, and the remainder is unexplained. In this sample the table shows approximately 70,000 clones, roughly 97% of which occur a single time. Over 0.2% of the sample is in the top ten clones. Sequences were obtained from T cells isolated from PBMCs. The source is a human donor in good health.

This chain connects TRBV11-2 to TRBJ2-7, with D uncertain. Per the germline V gene, CDR1 is SGHAT and CDR2 is FQNNGV. The CDR3 loop spans 14 amino acids. V dropped 5 bases and J dropped 0 bases, with 11 bases sitting between them. The CDR3, as DNA: TGTGCCAGCAGCCGTCGTCCCAGCTCCTACGAGCAGTACTTC. Translation: CASSRRPSSYEQYF.

V is TRBV15 and J is TRBJ2-1; 9 positions agree with TRBD2. Germline lookup yields CDR1 LNHNV and CDR2 YYDKDF (reference sequence). The CDR3 sequence is 14 residues long. Losses at the gene ends were 0 bases for V and 6 bases for J; bases not matched to a gene: 0. CDR3: CATSRETSGNEQFF. DNA for the CDR3: TGTGCCACCAGCAGAGAGACTAGCGGCAATGAGCAGTTCTTC.

The CDR3 loop is CASSLGRGLSGANVLTF. The CDR3 bases are TGCGCCAGCAGCTTGGGCAGGGGGCTCTCTGGGGCCAACGTCCTGACTTTC. This rearrangement joins TRBV5-1 to TRBJ2-6, with 8 bases lining up with TRBD1. The germline V gene encodes CDR1 SGHRS and CDR2 YFSETQ. CDR3 length equals 17 residues. V trimming: 0 bases; J trimming: 0 bases; junction bases outside the gene matches: 2.

The rearrangement joins TRBV7-8 to TRBJ2-7, with D unclear. V was trimmed by 1 base and J by 2 bases, leaving 9 bases between them. The germline V gene has CDR1 SGHVS and CDR2 FQNEAQ. This CDR3 spans 14 amino acids. The CDR3 DNA reads TGTGCCAGCAGCTTAGAGCGAGGAGCCTACGAGCAGTACTTC. Residues: CASSLERGAYEQYF.

The DNA for the CDR3 is TGTGCCAGTGAACAGGGACATGGGGCTCAGCCCCAGCATTTT. Protein sequence: CASEQGHGAQPQHF. The chain joins TRBV19 to TRBJ1-5, with TRBD1 as a possible D gene (6 bases). The V end lost 8 bases, the J end lost 6 bases, and 17 bases lay between the germline ends. The CDR3 is 14 residues long. Germline-derived CDR1 and CDR2 are LNHDA and SQIVND (reference sequence).

V usage is TRBV19 and J usage is TRBJ1-2, with 7 bases fitting TRBD1. Trimming took 0 bases from V and 0 from J; bases not matched to a gene: 1. The CDR3 is 15 amino acids. The germline V gene encodes CDR1 LNHDA and CDR2 SQIVND (reference sequence). DNA for the CDR3: TGTGCCAGTAGTATAGACAGGGGGGCTAACTATGGCTACACCTTC. Translation gives CASSIDRGANYGYTF.

The gene calls are TRBV5-1 and TRBJ1-1; D gene uncertain. V lost 1 base and J lost 6, with 13 bases in between. The CDR3 runs 14 residues. Germline V gene data show CDR1 as SGHRS and CDR2 as YFSETQ. DNA for the CDR3: TGCGCCAGCAGCTTGCGGGAGGGTAGACCTGAAGCTTTCTTT. Translated, it gives CASSLREGRPEAFF.

This sequence joins TRBV30 and TRBJ1-4, with TRBD1 as a possible D gene (5 bases). This CDR3 has 12 amino acids. Germline assignment: CDR1 GTSNPN and CDR2 SVGIG (reference sequence). V dropped 3 bases and J dropped 6 bases, with 8 bases sitting between them. Here the CDR3 DNA reads TGTGCCTGGAGCCGGACACATGAAAAACTGTTTTTT. This encodes CAWSRTHEKLFF.

The rearrangement links TRBV28 to TRBJ1-4; D is ambiguous. CDR1 is MDHEN and CDR2 is SYDVKM in the germline V gene. CDR3 length equals 14 residues. The ends were cut back, 3 bases at V and 5 bases at J, with 10 bases in the middle. CDR3 residues: CASSLRALNEKLFF. Written as DNA, the CDR3 is TGTGCCAGCAGTTTGAGGGCGCTAAATGAAAAACTGTTTTTT.

J is TRBJ2-6 and V is TRBV7-3; a possible D gene is TRBD2 (7 bases). The CDR3 sequence is 18 residues long. Trimming shortened V by 2 bases and J by 0 bases, and 14 bases separated the two germline ends. Per the germline V gene, CDR1 is SGHTA and CDR2 is FQGTGA. Here the CDR3 reads CASSLRGGPLSGANVLTF. The CDR3 nucleotides read TGTGCCAGCAGCTTACGCGGGGGCCCCCTCTCTGGGGCCAACGTCCTGACTTTC.

This chain connects TRBV11-3 to TRBJ2-3; TRBD2 aligns across 14 bases. The CDR3 totals 16 residues. Germline loops: CDR1 SGHNT, CDR2 YENEEA. Losses at the gene ends were 3 bases for V and 4 bases for J; bases not matched to a gene: 3. The CDR3 bases are TGTGCCAGCAGCTTGGGACTAGCGGGAGTCGCAGATACGCAGTATTTT. Amino acid sequence: CASSLGLAGVADTQYF.

This rearrangement joins TRBV4-2 to TRBJ1-1; a weak D match, TRBD1 (6 bases). Germline values: CDR1 LGHNA, CDR2 YNFKEQ. The CDR3 consists of 16 residues. Deletions cut 0 bases from V and 4 bases from J, with 15 bases between. CDR3 protein: CASSQEQRQGITEAFF. CDR3 DNA sequence: TGTGCCAGCAGCCAAGAGCAGCGGCAGGGGATCACTGAAGCTTTCTTT.

The DNA of the CDR3 is TGTGCCAGCAGCTCTCAGGGTCGCACTGAAGCTTTCTTT. Amino acid sequence: CASSSQGRTEAFF. The gene calls are TRBV7-9 and TRBJ1-1; a weak D match, TRBD1 (5 bases). V lost 4 bases, J lost 4 bases, and 10 bases lay in between. Per the germline V gene, CDR1 is SEHNR and CDR2 is FQNEAQ (reference sequence). The CDR3 runs 13 residues.

This chain joins TRBV13 and TRBJ2-3; 7 nucleotides agree with TRBD2. J was trimmed by 1 base and V by 2 bases; bases with no gene match: 12. Germline V CDR1 and CDR2: PRHDT, FYEKMQ (reference sequence). This CDR3 is 18 amino acids long. This chain's CDR3 is CASSLSLGSGARTDTQYF. The CDR3 DNA reads TGTGCCAGCAGCTTATCGTTGGGGAGCGGGGCGCGCACAGATACGCAGTATTTT.

The chain uses TRBV4-1 and TRBJ2-3; TRBD1 aligns across 9 bases. This CDR3 has 17 amino acids. In germline, CDR1 is MGHRA, CDR2 YSYEKL. The V and J ends lost 4 bases and 0 bases, in that order; junction bases with no gene match: 8. CDR3 coding DNA: TGCGCCAGCAGCCTCATGAAGACAGGGGGAAGCACAGATACGCAGTATTTT. Protein: CASSLMKTGGSTDTQYF.

The V gene is TRBV18, the J gene TRBJ2-7; D possibly corresponds to TRBD2 (6 bases). Trimming left V 3 bases short and J 6 bases short, with 18 bases between. The CDR3 has 15 amino acids. Germline CDR1 is KGHSH and CDR2 is LQKENI. The CDR3 bases are TGTGCCAGCTCACCTATTGACGGAGGGGATCTCGAGCAGTACTTC. This translates into CASSPIDGGDLEQYF.

The chain is built from TRBV6-6 and TRBJ1-2; D remains ambiguous. The length of the CDR3 is 14 residues. With 5 bases removed from V and 3 bases from J, the gap between germline ends came to 13 bases. Per the germline V gene, CDR1 is MNHNY and CDR2 is SVGAGI (reference sequence). In DNA, the CDR3 is TGTGCCAGCAGTCCGATTGGCGGTGACTATGGCTACACCTTC. Its translation: CASSPIGGDYGYTF.

The chain carries TRBV19 and TRBJ2-7; TRBD1 might be the D (5 bases). The V gene lost 3 bases and the J gene lost 6 bases, with 18 bases spanning the gap. This CDR3 is built from 15 residues. CDR1 is LNHDA, CDR2 SQIVND, per germline (reference sequence). CDR3 sequence reads: CASSILQGYTGEQYF. The CDR3 nucleotides read TGTGCCAGTAGTATTCTTCAGGGCTATACGGGCGAGCAGTACTTC.

This chain uses TRBV4-1 with TRBJ2-5; D is perhaps TRBD2 (7 bases). Germline-derived CDR1 and CDR2 are MGHRA and YSYEKL. CDR3 length: 16 amino acids. The germline V and J ends were trimmed by 0 bases and 5 bases, with 16 bases remaining between them. CDR3 coding DNA: TGCGCCAGCAGCCAAGATTTGGGCAGGGGAGGGGAGACCCAGTACTTC. This gives the protein CASSQDLGRGGETQYF.

This clone appeared once. V is TRBV10-3 and J is TRBJ1-2; D gene unclear. V was clipped by 6 bases and J by 3 bases, with 17 bases between them. The CDR3 consists of 15 residues. CDR1 is ENHRY, CDR2 SYGVKD, per germline. Here the CDR3 reads CAIRGDEGIDYGYTF. CDR3 DNA: TGTGCCATCAGGGGTGATGAGGGAATCGACTATGGCTACACCTTC.

The chain is built from TRBV29-1 and TRBJ2-1, with 7 bases matching TRBD1. Germline V CDR1 and CDR2: SQVTM, ANQGSEA. There are 12 residues in the CDR3. J lost 6 bases, V lost 4 bases, and 3 bases had no gene match. CDR3 DNA: TGCAGCGTTGTGGGACAGTTCAATGAGCAGTTCTTC. Translation: CSVVGQFNEQFF.

V gene TRBV5-1 combines with J gene TRBJ2-5; possible D gene TRBD2, 6 bases. Germline V gene lookup returns CDR1 SGHRS and CDR2 YFSETQ. This CDR3 spans 14 amino acids. With 5 bases removed from V and 2 bases from J, the gap between germline ends came to 13 bases. DNA of the CDR3: TGCGCCAGCAGTTCCGGGACTGGACAAGAGACCCAGTACTTC. Translating it yields CASSSGTGQETQYF.

V gene TRBV7-3 combines with J gene TRBJ2-3; 8 positions agree with TRBD2. J gave up 3 bases and V 7 bases, and 6 bases lay outside the gene matches. Germline-derived CDR1 and CDR2 are SGHTA and FQGTGA. The length of the CDR3 is 14 residues. The CDR3 nucleotides are TGTGCCAGCACGGGAGGGTCAGGGACAGATACGCAGTATTTT. The encoded protein is CASTGGSGTDTQYF. The complete variable domain, with remaining parts taken from reference TRBV7-3 and TRBJ2-3, reads GAGVSQTPSNKVTEKGKYVELRCDPISGHTALYWYRQSLGQGPEFLIYFQGTGAADDSGLPNDRFFAVRPEGSVSTLKIQRTERGDSAVYLCASTGGSGTDTQYFGPGTRLTVL.

V gene TRBV18 combines with J gene TRBJ2-2, with D possibly TRBD1 on 6 matching bases. This CDR3 is 16 amino acids long. Germline V lookup: CDR1 KGHSH, CDR2 LQKENI. Trimming took off 6 bases at V and 8 bases at J, with 22 bases between the two ends. The CDR3 reads CASSPGDITQGGELFF. The CDR3 nucleotides read TGTGCCAGCTCGCCAGGGGACATCACGCAAGGAGGGGAGCTGTTTTTT.